The rows below give T cell receptor beta chains drawn from one sample of a study of T cell responses to AZD1222 COVID-19 vaccine. Measured with immunoSEQ multiplex PCR; TCRdb has only the in-frame clones, and not every one. This sample yields 150,000 or so clones, of which more than 75% are seen a single time; 0.9% to 1.2% belongs to the top ten. The sequences come from peripheral blood, collected 28 days after the second AZD1222 dose. The receptors originated from an adult who received the AZD1222 COVID-19 vaccine. Both conserved end residues are part of each CDR3. The order of the fields is CDR3 length, D gene, J gene, V gene, clone size, CDR3 protein, CDR3 DNA. The D gene is left open where the match is weak. The listing skips clone size in some rows; elsewhere it reads once, few, many or a size class.

14 - TRBJ1-1 TRBV5-1 - CASSSAQPNTEAFF TGCGCCAGCAGCTCAGCCCAACCGAACACTGAAGCTTTCTTT
13 - TRBJ1-6 TRBV19 - CATSRVRNSPLHF TGTGCCACTTCGCGGGTAAGGAATTCACCCCTCCACTTT
14 - TRBJ1-2 TRBV28 - CASSKDGANYGYTF TGTGCCAGCTCCAAGGACGGAGCTAACTATGGCTACACCTTC
16 TRBD2 TRBJ2-5 TRBV10-3 - CAISESGLAGSETQYF TGTGCCATCAGTGAGTCAGGACTAGCGGGATCAGAGACCCAGTACTTC
15 - TRBJ2-1 TRBV21-1 - CASSNRDRSRNEQFF TGTGCCAGCAGCAACCGGGACAGGAGTAGGAATGAGCAGTTCTTC
11 TRBD2 TRBJ2-1 TRBV2 once CASRNGLGQFF TGTGCCAGCCGGAACGGACTAGGCCAGTTCTTC
16 TRBD1 TRBJ2-2 TRBV5-1 - CASSYPDRDHTGELFF TGCGCCAGCAGCTATCCGGACAGGGACCACACCGGGGAGCTGTTTTTT
14 - TRBJ2-1 TRBV9 once CASSKRPEVSEQFF TGTGCCAGCAGCAAGAGGCCGGAGGTTAGCGAGCAGTTCTTC
13 - TRBJ2-3 TRBV3-1/TRBV3-2 - CASSQQPGHTQYF TGTGCCAGCAGCCAACAACCGGGACATACGCAGTATTTT
16 TRBD2 TRBJ2-2 TRBV30 - CAWKNWGGPYTGELFF TGTGCCTGGAAGAATTGGGGAGGGCCCTACACCGGGGAGCTGTTTTTT
15 - TRBJ2-7 TRBV11-2 - CASSLLLESSYEQYF TGTGCCAGCAGCCTGCTACTAGAGAGCTCCTACGAGCAGTACTTC
13 - TRBJ1-1 TRBV12-3/TRBV12-4 - CASSLRRNTEAFF TGTGCCAGCAGTTTAAGGAGAAACACTGAAGCTTTCTTT
14 - TRBJ2-2 TRBV2 - CASSGQGNTGELFF TGTGCCAGCAGCGGTCAGGGGAACACCGGGGAGCTGTTTTTT
13 - TRBJ1-2 TRBV28 once CANWDRSNYGYTF TGTGCCAACTGGGACCGCTCTAACTATGGCTACACCTTC